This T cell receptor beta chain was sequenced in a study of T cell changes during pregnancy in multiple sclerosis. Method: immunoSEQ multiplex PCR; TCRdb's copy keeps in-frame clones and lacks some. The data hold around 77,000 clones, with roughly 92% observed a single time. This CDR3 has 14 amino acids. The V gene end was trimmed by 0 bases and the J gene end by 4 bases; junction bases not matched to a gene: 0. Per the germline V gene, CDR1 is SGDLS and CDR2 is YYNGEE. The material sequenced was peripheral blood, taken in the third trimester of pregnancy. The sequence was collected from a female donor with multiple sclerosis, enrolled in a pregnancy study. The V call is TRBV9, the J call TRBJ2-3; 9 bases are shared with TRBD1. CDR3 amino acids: CASSVGTGADTQYF. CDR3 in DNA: TGTGCCAGCAGCGTAGGGACAGGGGCAGATACGCAGTATTTT.